The next 9 T cell receptor beta chains were all read from a single sample in a study of cytomegalovirus exposure and HLA in healthy donors. Assay: immunoSEQ multiplex PCR; the TCRdb copy retains only in-frame clones and omits some. Among roughly 150,000 clones listed, 88% were seen once. Input material: PBMCs. The receptor set was obtained from a man aged 18 to 30 in good health and CMV-seronegative.

This clone was picked up a small number of times. The chain uses TRBV4-2 and TRBJ2-7, with TRBD2 as a possible D gene (6 bases). V was trimmed by 0 bases and J by 7 bases, leaving 16 bases between them. This CDR3 comprises 15 residues. Germline V gene sequence: CDR1 LGHNA, CDR2 YNFKEQ. In nucleotides, the CDR3 is TGTGCCAGCAGCCAAGATAGCGGATCTCCGAAAGAGCAGTACTTC. Its protein product is CASSQDSGSPKEQYF.

This rearrangement joins TRBV28 to TRBJ1-1; D might be TRBD1 (6 bases). V lost 3 bases, J lost 0 bases, and 8 bases lay in between. The CDR3 runs to 14 residues. The germline gives CDR1 MDHEN, CDR2 SYDVKM. The CDR3 DNA follows: TGTGCCAGCAGTTTGAACAGGGTGAACACTGAAGCTTTCTTT. This encodes CASSLNRVNTEAFF.

The table lists this clone with a count of one. J is TRBJ2-3 and V is TRBV6-1, with 10 bases fitting TRBD2. From germline, CDR1 is MNHNS and CDR2 SASEGT. Trimming at V came to 6 bases and at J to 4 bases, leaving 4 bases not matched to a gene. This CDR3 has 14 amino acids. DNA of the CDR3: TGTGCCAGCAGCCCGGGACTAGCGTCAGATACGCAGTATTTT. This encodes CASSPGLASDTQYF.

The table lists this clone with a few counts. This rearrangement joins TRBV27 to TRBJ2-2; 7 bases match TRBD1. This CDR3 spans 15 amino acids. CDR1 and CDR2 from the germline V gene are MNHEY and SMNVEV (reference sequence). V lost 5 bases to trimming and J lost 9 bases; unmatched junction nucleotides: 12. This CDR3 is CASSVIQGVVRELFF. Written as DNA, the CDR3 is TGTGCCAGCAGTGTGATCCAGGGGGTCGTCCGGGAGCTGTTTTTT.

J is TRBJ2-1 and V is TRBV14, with D perhaps TRBD2 (6 bases). The CDR3 has 18 residues. CDR1 SGHDN and CDR2 FVKESK come from the germline V gene. V shed 0 bases and J shed 1 base, with 16 bases lying between them. CDR3 nucleotide sequence: TGTGCCAGCAGCCAAGAGTATATCGGGAGAAGGTCCTACAATGAGCAGTTCTTC. It translates to CASSQEYIGRRSYNEQFF.

This chain joins TRBV5-1 and TRBJ2-1; 9 positions match TRBD1. The trim removed 4 bases at V and 8 bases at J, leaving 10 bases unmatched. The CDR3 extends over 15 amino acids. Germline V gene lookup returns CDR1 SGHRS and CDR2 YFSETQ. The CDR3 DNA is TGCGCCAGCAGCCTCACAGGGGGCGTGGGTCATGAGCAGTTCTTC. It yields the protein CASSLTGGVGHEQFF. Drawing the rest from reference TRBV5-1 and TRBJ2-1, the complete variable domain is KAGVTQTPRYLIKTRGQQVTLSCSPISGHRSVSWYQQTPGQGLQFLFEYFSETQRNKGNFPGRFSGRQFSNSRSEMNVSTLELGDSALYLCASSLTGGVGHEQFFGPGTRLTVL.

The chain joins TRBV27 to TRBJ2-2; possibly TRBD1 for D (5 bases). The CDR3 sequence is 14 residues long. V lost 3 bases and J lost 7, with 12 bases in between. Germline lookup yields CDR1 MNHEY and CDR2 SMNVEV (reference sequence). CDR3 DNA sequence: TGTGCCAGCAGTTTTAAGGGGCATAACGGGGAGCTGTTTTTT. This gives the protein CASSFKGHNGELFF.

V and J are TRBV5-1 and TRBJ2-2; maybe TRBD2 (5 bases). This CDR3 region has 14 residues. The V end lost 4 bases, the J end lost 2 bases, and 9 bases lay between the germline ends. Germline V CDR1 and CDR2: SGHRS, YFSETQ. CDR3 sequence: CASSRTVNTGELFF. The DNA for the CDR3 is TGCGCCAGCAGCCGGACTGTCAACACCGGGGAGCTGTTTTTT.

V and J are TRBV5-6 and TRBJ1-5, with D perhaps TRBD1 (5 bases). The germline V gene has CDR1 SGHDT and CDR2 YYEEEE. V lost 4 bases to trimming and J lost 4 bases, with 12 bases between them. The CDR3 is 14 residues long. The CDR3 bases are TGTGCCAGCAGCATCCGGCCAGGGAATCAGCCCCAGCATTTT. Translated, it gives CASSIRPGNQPQHF.